This TCR beta chain was recorded in a study of cytomegalovirus exposure and HLA in healthy donors. The wider study: Earlier, fewer than 130 million unique TCR beta sequences were recovered from approximately 180 million T cells by an analysis. Study findings and constraints: Most of the CMV-associated TCR beta chains (in a later analysis) appeared to be HLA-restricted.

The primer mix had 60 Vbeta and 13 Jbeta primers. How the authors handled the data: Approximately 83 million unique TCR beta chains, 9 million to 14 million shared, were counted in a later analysis. This table comes from immunoSEQ multiplex PCR, and its TCRdb copy is limited to in-frame clones, with some not included. V and J calls and clone size are as listed in that table; D and trimming were resolved from the DNA. The data hold fewer than 200,000 clones, with over 75% observed a single time. Worth noting for this clone: Its antigen remains unidentified.

Unrecorded immune exposure was likely among donors, who were nominally healthy when sampled. The V end was cut by 4 bases, the J end by 0 bases, with 11 bases between. This CDR3 is built from 14 residues. Per the germline V gene, CDR1 is SGHRS and CDR2 is YFSETQ. V and J are TRBV5-1 and TRBJ2-7; D uncertain. The TCR was taken from a woman aged 18-30 years in good health and CMV-seronegative. The sequencing input was PBMCs. CDR3 sequence reads: CASSASPPSYEQYF. CDR3 bases: TGCGCCAGCAGCGCTAGTCCCCCCTCCTACGAGCAGTACTTC.